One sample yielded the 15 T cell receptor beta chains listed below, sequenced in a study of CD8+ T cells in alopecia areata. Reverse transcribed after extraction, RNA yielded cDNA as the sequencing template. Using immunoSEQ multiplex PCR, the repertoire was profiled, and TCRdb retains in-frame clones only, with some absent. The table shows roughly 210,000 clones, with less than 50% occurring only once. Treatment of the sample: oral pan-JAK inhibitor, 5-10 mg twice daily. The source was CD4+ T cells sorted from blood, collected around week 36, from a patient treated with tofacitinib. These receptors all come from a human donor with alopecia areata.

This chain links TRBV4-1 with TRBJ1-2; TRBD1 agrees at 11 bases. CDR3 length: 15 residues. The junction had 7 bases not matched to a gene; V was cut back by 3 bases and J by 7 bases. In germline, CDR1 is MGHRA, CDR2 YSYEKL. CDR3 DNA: TGCGCCAGCAGCCACCTCGGGACAGGGGGTTTTGGCTACACCTTC. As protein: CASSHLGTGGFGYTF.

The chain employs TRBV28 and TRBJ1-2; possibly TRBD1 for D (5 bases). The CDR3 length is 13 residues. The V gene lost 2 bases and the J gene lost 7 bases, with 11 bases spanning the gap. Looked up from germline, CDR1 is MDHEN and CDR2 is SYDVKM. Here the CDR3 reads CASSLGGVPGYTF. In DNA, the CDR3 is TGTGCCAGCAGTTTAGGGGGAGTTCCTGGCTACACCTTC.

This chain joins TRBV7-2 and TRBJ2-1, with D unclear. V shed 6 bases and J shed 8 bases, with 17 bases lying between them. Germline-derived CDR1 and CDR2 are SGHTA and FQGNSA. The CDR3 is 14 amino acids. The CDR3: CASSLAASSDEQFF. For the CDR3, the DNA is TGTGCCAGCAGTCTTGCGGCCAGCAGCGATGAGCAGTTCTTC.

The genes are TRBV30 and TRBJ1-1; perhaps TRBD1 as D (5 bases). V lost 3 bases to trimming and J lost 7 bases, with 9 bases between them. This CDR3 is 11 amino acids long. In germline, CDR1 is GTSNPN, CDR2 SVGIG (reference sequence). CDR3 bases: TGTGCCTGGAGCCGAGGGGATGAAGCTTTCTTT. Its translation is CAWSRGDEAFF.

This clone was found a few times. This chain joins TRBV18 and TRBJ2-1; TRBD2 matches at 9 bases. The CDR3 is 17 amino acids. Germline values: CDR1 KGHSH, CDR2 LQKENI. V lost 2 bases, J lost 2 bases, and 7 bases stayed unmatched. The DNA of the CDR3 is TGTGCCAGCTCACCAAAACCAGCGGGAGGACCCTACAATGAGCAGTTCTTC. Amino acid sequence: CASSPKPAGGPYNEQFF.

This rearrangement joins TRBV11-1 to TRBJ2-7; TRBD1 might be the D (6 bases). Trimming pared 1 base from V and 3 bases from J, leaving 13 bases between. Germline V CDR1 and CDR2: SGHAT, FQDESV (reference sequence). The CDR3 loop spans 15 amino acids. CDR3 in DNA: TGTGCCAGCAGCTTAGAAAGGACAGCGTTCTACGAGCAGTACTTC. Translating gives CASSLERTAFYEQYF.

As DNA, the CDR3 is TGCAGTGCACCTAGGGGGCAGAAAGCTTTCTTT. Residues: CSAPRGQKAFF. The chain employs TRBV20-1 and TRBJ1-1; 7 bases align to TRBD1. The V and J ends lost 6 bases and 9 bases, in that order; junction bases with no gene match: 7. The CDR3 has 11 residues. The germline gives CDR1 DFQATT, CDR2 SNEGSKA (reference sequence).

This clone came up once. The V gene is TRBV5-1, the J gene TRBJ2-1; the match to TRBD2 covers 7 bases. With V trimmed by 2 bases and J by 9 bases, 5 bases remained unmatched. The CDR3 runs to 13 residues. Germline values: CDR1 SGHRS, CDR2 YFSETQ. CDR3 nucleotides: TGCGCCAGCAGCTTTGGCGGGAGTAGTGAGCAGTTCTTC. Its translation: CASSFGGSSEQFF.

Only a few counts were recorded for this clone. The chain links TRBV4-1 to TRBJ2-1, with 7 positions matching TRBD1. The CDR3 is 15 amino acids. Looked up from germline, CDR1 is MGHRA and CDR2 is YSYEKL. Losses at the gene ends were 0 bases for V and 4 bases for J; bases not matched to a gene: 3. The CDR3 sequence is CASSQEGTDYNEQFF. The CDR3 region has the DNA TGCGCCAGCAGCCAAGAAGGGACAGATTACAATGAGCAGTTCTTC.

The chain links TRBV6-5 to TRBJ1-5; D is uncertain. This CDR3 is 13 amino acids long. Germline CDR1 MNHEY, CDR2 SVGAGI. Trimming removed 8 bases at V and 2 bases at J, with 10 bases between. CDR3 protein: CASGSGGNQPQHF. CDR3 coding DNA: TGTGCCAGCGGGTCGGGTGGCAATCAGCCCCAGCATTTT.

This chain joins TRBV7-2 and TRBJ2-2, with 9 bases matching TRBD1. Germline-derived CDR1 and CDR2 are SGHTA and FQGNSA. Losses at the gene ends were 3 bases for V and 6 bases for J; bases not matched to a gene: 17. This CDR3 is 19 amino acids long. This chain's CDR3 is CASSFHRPGTGKEAGELFF. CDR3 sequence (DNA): TGTGCCAGCAGCTTCCATCGTCCCGGGACAGGGAAGGAGGCCGGGGAGCTGTTTTTT.

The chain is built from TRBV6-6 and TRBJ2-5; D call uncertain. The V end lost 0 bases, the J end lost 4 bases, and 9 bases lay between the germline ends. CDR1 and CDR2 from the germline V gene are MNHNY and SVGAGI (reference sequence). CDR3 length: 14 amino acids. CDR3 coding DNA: TGTGCCAGCAGTTACTCTCACCTTAGAGAGACCCAGTACTTC. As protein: CASSYSHLRETQYF.

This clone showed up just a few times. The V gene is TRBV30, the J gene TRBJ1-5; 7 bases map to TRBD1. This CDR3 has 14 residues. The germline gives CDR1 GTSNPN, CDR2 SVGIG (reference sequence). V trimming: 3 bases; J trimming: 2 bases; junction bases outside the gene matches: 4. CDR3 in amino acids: CAWRTGNGNQPQHF. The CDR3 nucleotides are TGTGCCTGGAGGACAGGGAACGGCAATCAGCCCCAGCATTTT.

CDR3 residues: CASEGGNEKLFF. CDR3 in DNA: TGTGCCTCCGAGGGGGGAAATGAAAAACTGTTTTTT. This chain uses TRBV30 with TRBJ1-4; possible D gene TRBD1, 6 bases. From germline, CDR1 is GTSNPN and CDR2 SVGIG (reference sequence). Between the trimmed V and J ends, which lost 7 bases and 5 bases, there was a span of 11 bases. CDR3 length: 12 residues.

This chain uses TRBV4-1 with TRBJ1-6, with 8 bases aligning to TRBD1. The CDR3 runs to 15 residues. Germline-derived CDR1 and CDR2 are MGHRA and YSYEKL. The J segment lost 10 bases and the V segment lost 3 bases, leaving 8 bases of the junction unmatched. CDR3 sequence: CASSHRQGKESPLHF. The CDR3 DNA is TGCGCCAGCAGCCACCGACAGGGGAAGGAATCACCCCTCCACTTT.